The sample holds one count of the clone carrying this TCR beta chain. Some clones are missing from TCRdb's copy, which holds only in-frame ones; the method was immunoSEQ multiplex PCR. The sample has 45,000 or so clones, around 80% seen once. Per the germline V gene, CDR1 is GTSNPN and CDR2 is SVGIG (reference sequence). V lost 1 base to trimming and J lost 6 bases; unmatched junction nucleotides: 7. This CDR3 is built from 15 residues. This entry is derived from a study of blood T cell repertoires in COVID-19. Turning to the study itself: The cDNA or gDNA used as material had been derived from T cells, B-cell-depleted T cells, or PBMCs.

The sample comprised peripheral blood. The receptor was isolated from a man older than 75 in a cohort sampled during active COVID-19. This chain connects TRBV30 to TRBJ2-3; 10 bases match TRBD1. The CDR3 DNA is TGTGCCTGGAGTGAGGACAGGGGGTCCAGGGATACGCAGTATTTT. Amino acid sequence: CAWSEDRGSRDTQYF.